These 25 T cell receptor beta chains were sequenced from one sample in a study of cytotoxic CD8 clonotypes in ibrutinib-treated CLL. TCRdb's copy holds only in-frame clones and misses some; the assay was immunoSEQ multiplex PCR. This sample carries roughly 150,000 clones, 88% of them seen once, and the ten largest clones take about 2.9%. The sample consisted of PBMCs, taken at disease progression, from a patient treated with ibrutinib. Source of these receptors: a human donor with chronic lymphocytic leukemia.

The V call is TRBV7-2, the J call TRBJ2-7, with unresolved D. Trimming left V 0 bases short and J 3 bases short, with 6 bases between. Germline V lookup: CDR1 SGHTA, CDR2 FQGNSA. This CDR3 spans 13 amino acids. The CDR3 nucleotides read TGTGCCAGCAGCTTAGCAGATCTCTACGAGCAGTACTTC. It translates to CASSLADLYEQYF.

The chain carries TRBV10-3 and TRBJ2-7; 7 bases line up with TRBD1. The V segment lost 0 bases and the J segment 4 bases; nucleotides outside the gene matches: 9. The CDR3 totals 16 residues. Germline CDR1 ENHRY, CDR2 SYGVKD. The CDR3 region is CAISESMGQIRYEQYF. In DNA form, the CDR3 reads TGTGCCATCAGTGAGTCGATGGGACAGATTAGGTACGAGCAGTACTTC.

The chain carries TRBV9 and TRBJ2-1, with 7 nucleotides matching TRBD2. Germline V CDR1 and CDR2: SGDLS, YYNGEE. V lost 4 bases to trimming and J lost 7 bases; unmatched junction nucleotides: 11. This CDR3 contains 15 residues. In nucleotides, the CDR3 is TGTGCCAGCAGCCCGGAGTGGGGACTAACGAATGAGCAGTTCTTC. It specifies CASSPEWGLTNEQFF. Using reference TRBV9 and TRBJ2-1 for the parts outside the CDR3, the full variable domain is DSGVTQTPKHLITATGQRVTLRCSPRSGDLSVYWYQQSLDQGLQFLIQYYNGEERAKGNILERFSAQQFPDLHSELNLSSLELGDSALYFCASSPEWGLTNEQFFGPGTRLTVL.

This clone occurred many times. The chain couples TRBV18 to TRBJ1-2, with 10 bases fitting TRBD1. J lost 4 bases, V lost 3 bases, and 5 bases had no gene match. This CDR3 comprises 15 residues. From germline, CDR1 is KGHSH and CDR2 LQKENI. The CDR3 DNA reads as TGTGCCAGCTCACCCCCCGGACAGGGGGTCTATGGCTACACCTTC. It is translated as CASSPPGQGVYGYTF. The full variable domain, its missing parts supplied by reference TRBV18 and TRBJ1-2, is NAGVMQNPRHLVRRRGQEARLRCSPMKGHSHVYWYRQLPEEGLKFMVYLQKENIIDESGMPKERFSAEFPKEGPSILRIQQVVRGDSAAYFCASSPPGQGVYGYTFGSGTRLTVV.

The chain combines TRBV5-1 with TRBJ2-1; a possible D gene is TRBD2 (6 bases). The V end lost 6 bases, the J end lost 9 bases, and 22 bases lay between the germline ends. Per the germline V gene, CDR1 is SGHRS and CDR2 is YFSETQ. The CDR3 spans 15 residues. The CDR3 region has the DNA TGCGCCAGCACCCCGCGGGAAGAAATAGCATCTGAGCAGTTCTTC. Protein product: CASTPREEIASEQFF.

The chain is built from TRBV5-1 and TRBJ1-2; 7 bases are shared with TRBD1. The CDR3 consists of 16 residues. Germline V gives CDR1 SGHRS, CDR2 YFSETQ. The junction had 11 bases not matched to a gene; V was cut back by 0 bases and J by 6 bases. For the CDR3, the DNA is TGCGCCAGCAGCTTGGGCCTGGGACAGATAGTCGATGGCTACACCTTC. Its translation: CASSLGLGQIVDGYTF.

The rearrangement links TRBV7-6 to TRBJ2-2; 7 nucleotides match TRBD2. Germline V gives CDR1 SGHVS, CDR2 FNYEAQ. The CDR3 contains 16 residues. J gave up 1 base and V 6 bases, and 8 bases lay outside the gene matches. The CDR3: CASRLLAAQNTGELFF. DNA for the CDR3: TGTGCCAGCAGACTTCTAGCGGCTCAGAACACCGGGGAGCTGTTTTTT.

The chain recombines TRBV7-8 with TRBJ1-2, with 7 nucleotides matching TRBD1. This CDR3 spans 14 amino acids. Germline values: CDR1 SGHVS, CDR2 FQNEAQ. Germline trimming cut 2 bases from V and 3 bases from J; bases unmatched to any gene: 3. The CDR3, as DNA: TGTGCCAGCAGCTTATCAGGACAGGACTATGGCTACACCTTC. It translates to CASSLSGQDYGYTF. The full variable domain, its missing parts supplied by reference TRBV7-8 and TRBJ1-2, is GAGVSQSPRYKVAKRGQDVALRCDPISGHVSLFWYQQALGQGPEFLTYFQNEAQLDKSGLPSDRFFAERPEGSVSTLKIQRTQQEDSAVYLCASSLSGQDYGYTFGSGTRLTVV.

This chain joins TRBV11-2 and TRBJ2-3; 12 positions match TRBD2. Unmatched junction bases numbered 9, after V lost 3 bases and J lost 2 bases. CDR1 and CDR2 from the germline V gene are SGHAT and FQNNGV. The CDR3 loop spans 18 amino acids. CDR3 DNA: TGTGCCAGCAGCTTTGGGGGAACTAGCGGGAGGTACACAGATACGCAGTATTTT. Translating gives CASSFGGTSGRYTDTQYF.

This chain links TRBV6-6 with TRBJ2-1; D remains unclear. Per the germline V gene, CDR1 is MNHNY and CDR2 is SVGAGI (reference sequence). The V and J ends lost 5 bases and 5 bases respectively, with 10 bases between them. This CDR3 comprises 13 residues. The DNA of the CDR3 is TGTGCCAGCAGTAATACGGATAACAATGAGCAGTTCTTC. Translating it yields CASSNTDNNEQFF.

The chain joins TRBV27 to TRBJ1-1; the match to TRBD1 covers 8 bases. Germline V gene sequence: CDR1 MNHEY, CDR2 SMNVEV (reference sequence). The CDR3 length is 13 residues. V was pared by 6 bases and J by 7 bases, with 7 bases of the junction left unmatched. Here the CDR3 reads CASSRSGQGEAFF. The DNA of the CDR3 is TGTGCCAGCAGCAGATCCGGACAGGGTGAAGCTTTCTTT.

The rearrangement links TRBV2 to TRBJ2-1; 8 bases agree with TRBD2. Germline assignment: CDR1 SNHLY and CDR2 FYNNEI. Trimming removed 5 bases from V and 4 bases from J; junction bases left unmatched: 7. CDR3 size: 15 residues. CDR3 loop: CASSPERERYNEQFF. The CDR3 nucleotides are TGTGCCAGCAGTCCAGAGCGGGAGCGGTACAATGAGCAGTTCTTC.

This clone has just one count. The CDR3 reads CASSALGTTYYEQYF. For the CDR3, the DNA is TGTGCCAGCAGCGCACTCGGGACAACTTATTACGAGCAGTACTTC. The gene calls are TRBV9 and TRBJ2-7, with a possible D match to TRBD1 (6 bases). Germline V gene lookup returns CDR1 SGDLS and CDR2 YYNGEE. Between the trimmed V and J ends, which lost 3 bases and 4 bases, there was a span of 17 bases. The CDR3 loop spans 15 amino acids.

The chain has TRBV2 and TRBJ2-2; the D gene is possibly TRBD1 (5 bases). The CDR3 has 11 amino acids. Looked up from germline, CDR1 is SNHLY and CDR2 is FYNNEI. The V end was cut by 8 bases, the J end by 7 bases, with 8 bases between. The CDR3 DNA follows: TGTGCCAGCTCCAGGGACGGGGAGCTGTTTTTT. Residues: CASSRDGELFF.

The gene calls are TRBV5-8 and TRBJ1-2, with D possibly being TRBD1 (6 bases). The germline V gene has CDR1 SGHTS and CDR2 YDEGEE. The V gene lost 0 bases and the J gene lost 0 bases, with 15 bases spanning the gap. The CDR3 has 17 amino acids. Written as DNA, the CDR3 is TGTGCCAGCAGCTTGGGTCCCCCGGGACAAACTAACTATGGCTACACCTTC. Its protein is CASSLGPPGQTNYGYTF.

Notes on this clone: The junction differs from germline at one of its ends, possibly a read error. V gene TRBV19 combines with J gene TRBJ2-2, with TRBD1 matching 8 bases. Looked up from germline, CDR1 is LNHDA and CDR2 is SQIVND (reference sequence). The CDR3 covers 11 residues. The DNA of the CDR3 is TGTGCCAGTAGTACAACAGGGGGGCTGTTTTTT. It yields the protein CASSTTGGLFF.

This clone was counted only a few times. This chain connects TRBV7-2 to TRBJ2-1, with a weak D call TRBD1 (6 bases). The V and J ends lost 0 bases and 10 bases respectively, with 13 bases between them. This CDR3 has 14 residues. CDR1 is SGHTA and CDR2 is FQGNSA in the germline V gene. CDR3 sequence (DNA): TGTGCCAGCAGCTTAGCGAGGTTAGGGACAGAGCAGTTCTTC. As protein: CASSLARLGTEQFF. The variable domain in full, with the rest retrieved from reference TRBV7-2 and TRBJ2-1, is GAGVSQSPSNKVTEKGKDVELRCDPISGHTALYWYRQSLGQGLEFLIYFQGNSAPDKSGLPSDRFSAERTGGSVSTLTIQRTQQEDSAVYLCASSLARLGTEQFFGPGTRLTVL.

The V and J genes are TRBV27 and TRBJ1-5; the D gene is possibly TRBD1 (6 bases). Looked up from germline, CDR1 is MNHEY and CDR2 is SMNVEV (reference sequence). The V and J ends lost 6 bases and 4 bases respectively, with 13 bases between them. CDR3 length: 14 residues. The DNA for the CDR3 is TGTGCCAGCAGAAACAGGGTCCTAAATCAGCCCCAGCATTTT. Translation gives CASRNRVLNQPQHF.

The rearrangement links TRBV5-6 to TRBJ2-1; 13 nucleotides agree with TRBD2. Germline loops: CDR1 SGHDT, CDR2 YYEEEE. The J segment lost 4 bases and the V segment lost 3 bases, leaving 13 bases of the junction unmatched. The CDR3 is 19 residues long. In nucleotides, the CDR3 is TGTGCCAGCAGCTCTGAGCGACTAGCGGGAGGCCTACTATACAATGAGCAGTTCTTC. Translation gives CASSSERLAGGLLYNEQFF.

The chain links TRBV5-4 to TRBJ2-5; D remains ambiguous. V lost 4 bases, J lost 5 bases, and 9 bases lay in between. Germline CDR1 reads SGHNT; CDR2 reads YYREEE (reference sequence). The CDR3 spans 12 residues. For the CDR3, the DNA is TGTGCCAGCAGCCGTCCGGCTGAGACCCAGTACTTC. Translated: CASSRPAETQYF.

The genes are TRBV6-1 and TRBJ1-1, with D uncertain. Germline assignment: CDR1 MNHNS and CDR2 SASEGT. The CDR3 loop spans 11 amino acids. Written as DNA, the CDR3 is TGTGCGGCGGCCCCAAACACTGAAGCTTTCTTT. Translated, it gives CAAAPNTEAFF.

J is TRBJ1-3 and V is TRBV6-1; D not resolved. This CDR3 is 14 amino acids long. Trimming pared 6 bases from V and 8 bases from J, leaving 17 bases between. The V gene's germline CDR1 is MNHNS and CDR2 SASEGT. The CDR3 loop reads CASRPRAGRYTIYF. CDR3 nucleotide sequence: TGTGCCAGCAGACCTCGGGCAGGTCGGTACACCATATATTTT.

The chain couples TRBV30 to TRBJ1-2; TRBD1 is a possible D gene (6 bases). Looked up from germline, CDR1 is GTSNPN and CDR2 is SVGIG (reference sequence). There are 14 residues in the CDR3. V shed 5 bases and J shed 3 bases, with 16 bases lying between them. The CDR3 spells CAWELGGWDYGYTF. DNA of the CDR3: TGTGCCTGGGAACTCGGGGGCTGGGACTATGGCTACACCTTC.

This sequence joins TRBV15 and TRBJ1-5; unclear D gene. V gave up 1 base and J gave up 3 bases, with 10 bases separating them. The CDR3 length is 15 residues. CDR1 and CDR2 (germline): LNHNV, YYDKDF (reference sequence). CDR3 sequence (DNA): TGTGCCACCAGCAGAGGAACGTGGACCAATCAGCCCCAGCATTTT. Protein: CATSRGTWTNQPQHF.

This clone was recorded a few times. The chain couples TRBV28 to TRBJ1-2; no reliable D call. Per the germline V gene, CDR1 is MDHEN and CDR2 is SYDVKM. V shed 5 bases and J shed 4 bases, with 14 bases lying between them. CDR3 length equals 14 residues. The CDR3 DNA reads TGTGCCAGCAGTCCTCCAGGATTCCTCTATGGCTACACCTTC. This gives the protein CASSPPGFLYGYTF.